Below, 5 T cell receptor beta chains from the same sample are listed, as sequenced in a study of cytomegalovirus exposure and HLA in healthy donors. PCR employed 60 Vbeta and 13 Jbeta primers. Data came from immunoSEQ multiplex PCR; TCRdb stores just in-frame clones and leaves some out. Among about 170,000 clones listed, approximately 84% were seen once. Specimen: PBMCs. The receptors derive from a man between 18 and 35 years old in good health and CMV-seropositive.

The chain joins TRBV9 to TRBJ1-2, with TRBD1 as a possible D gene (6 bases). Germline assignment: CDR1 SGDLS and CDR2 YYNGEE. This CDR3 has 15 residues. Deletions cut 0 bases from V and 4 bases from J, with 13 bases between. For the CDR3, the DNA is TGTGCCAGCAGCGTAGGGGGGGGCATAGGCTATGGCTACACCTTC. It translates to CASSVGGGIGYGYTF.

This chain connects TRBV21-1 to TRBJ2-7; the D call of TRBD2 is as the table states it, not checked on the DNA. TRBV21-1 is assigned pseudogene status. The CDR3 sequence is 15 residues long. The CDR3 region has the DNA TGTGCCAGCAGCAAGGGAGGCCGGCCGATCAGCGAGCAGTACTTC. This gives the protein CASSKGGRPISEQYF.

The chain has TRBV25-1 and TRBJ1-6; D call uncertain. The CDR3 runs to 13 residues. Germline-derived CDR1 and CDR2 are MGHDK and SYGVNS. The V end was cut by 7 bases, the J end by 4 bases, with 8 bases between. The CDR3 bases are TGTGCCAGCAAAGAGGGTTATAATTCACCCCTCCACTTT. Protein product: CASKEGYNSPLHF.

The genes are TRBV6-5 and TRBJ1-6; D gene ambiguous. This CDR3 contains 13 residues. Trimming pared 6 bases from V and 6 bases from J, leaving 9 bases between. Germline V lookup: CDR1 MNHEY, CDR2 SVGAGI. In nucleotides, the CDR3 is TGTGCCAGCAGCGGTGAAGCTAATTCACCCCTCCACTTT. This translates into CASSGEANSPLHF.

The chain links TRBV15 to TRBJ2-2; D ambiguous. Looked up from germline, CDR1 is LNHNV and CDR2 is YYDKDF (reference sequence). The CDR3 has 16 residues. Trimming cost V 0 bases and J 5 bases, with 13 bases left between them. CDR3 nucleotide sequence: TGTGCCACCAGCAGAGATTGGGCTACAATAACCGGGGAGCTGTTTTTT. Translated, it gives CATSRDWATITGELFF.